The clone carrying this T cell receptor (beta chain) occurred a few times. Its antigen is unidentified. MiXCR, run by TCRdb on the 5' RACE reads, gives a single entry per CDR3 protein. The sample lists under 700,000 distinct CDR3 sequences, roughly a sixth occurring once. Germline V gene data show CDR1 as SGHRS and CDR2 as YFSETQ. This CDR3 is built from 14 residues. V shed 7 bases and J 7 bases; nucleotides not matched to a gene: 11. These data are taken from a study of T cells after yellow fever vaccination. Study-level findings and limits: The booster saw the reappearance of most primary-vaccination clones (approximately 97% CD4, about 90% CD8). Only a minor proportion of clonotypes was detected across both CD4 and CD8 compartments. Contaminants from the bulk population, in the form of abundant clonotypes, could be found in FACS-sorted repertoires.

The input for sequencing was PBMCs, taken about 5 days after the first yellow fever vaccination. This receptor was identified in a man between 18 and 35 years old who received the YFV17D yellow fever vaccine. The chain links TRBV5-1 to TRBJ1-3; 7 bases line up with TRBD1. For the CDR3, the DNA is TGCGCCAGCCGAGCGACAGGGTACGCCAACACCATATATTTT. Its translation is CASRATGYANTIYF.